The clone carrying this TCR beta chain was detected ten times or more. What it binds is unknown. The data originate from a study of neurological immune-mediated disorders. Study observations and caveats: According to phylogenetic grouping, one related-CDR3 cluster, a possible signature, contained the repertoires of 18 of 34 multiple sclerosis patients.

The CDR3 totals 14 residues. Germline CDR1 and CDR2: DFQATT and SNEGSKA (reference sequence). V was pared by 2 bases and J by 3 bases, with 5 bases of the junction left unmatched. Sequencing of 15-18 subjects in each run yielded over 170 million TCR-beta sequences. TCRdb reanalysed the 5' RACE reads using MiXCR and keeps one entry per CDR3 protein. The sample contains more than 40,000 distinct CDR3 sequences, roughly 3.2% of which appear only once. The TCR sequence derives from a woman between 50 and 59 years old with multiple sclerosis. V is TRBV20-1 and J is TRBJ2-7; 9 bases map to TRBD2. Sequencing used PBMCs. The CDR3 region is CSARKAGGVYEQYF. CDR3 nucleotide sequence: TGCAGTGCTAGAAAGGCGGGAGGGGTCTACGAGCAGTACTTC.